Each of the 28 T cell receptor beta chains below was sequenced from the same sample in a study of Ad26.COV2.S vaccination and SARS-CoV-2 variants. The table came from immunoSEQ multiplex PCR; TCRdb's copy has only in-frame clones and leaves some out. The sample shows around 240,000 clones, roughly 90% of them seen only once. Treatment here: approximately 18 received Ad26.COV2.S at low or high dose, single or two shots; about 5 received placebo; per-sample allocation not given. Sampling took place 63 days after the first vaccine or placebo injection. Sample: peripheral blood, taken in a trial of Ad26.COV2.S vaccine versus placebo. The receptor set was obtained from a person between 18 and 60 years old who received the Ad26.COV2.S COVID-19 vaccine or a placebo.

The rearrangement joins TRBV5-5 to TRBJ1-1; no firm D call. CDR1 SGHKS and CDR2 YYEKEE come from the germline V gene (reference sequence). V lost 0 bases and J 11 bases, leaving 14 bases between the germline ends. The CDR3 sequence is 13 residues long. CDR3 sequence reads: CASSLVAPPAAFF. For the CDR3, the DNA is TGTGCCAGCAGCTTGGTGGCACCCCCAGCGGCTTTCTTT.

This clone was detected only once. The CDR3 DNA reads TGTGCCAGTAGTTGGGCGGAGCTGTCCTACGAGCAGTACTTC. Amino acids: CASSWAELSYEQYF. The J gene is TRBJ2-7, the V gene TRBV19; no firm D call. The V and J ends lost 5 bases and 1 base respectively, with 12 bases between them. The germline CDR1 and CDR2 sequences are LNHDA and SQIVND (reference sequence). The CDR3 sequence is 14 residues long. Together with reference TRBV19 and TRBJ2-7, the CDR3 gives the full variable domain: DGGITQSPKYLFRKEGQNVTLSCEQNLNHDAMYWYRQDPGQGLRLIYYSQIVNDFQKGDIAEGYSVSREKKESFPLTVTSAQKNPTAFYLCASSWAELSYEQYFGPGTRLTVT.

This clone was seen once. The CDR3 region is CASSFAGVIQPQHF. The CDR3 DNA sequence: TGTGCCAGCAGCTTCGCAGGGGTCATTCAGCCCCAGCATTTT. This rearrangement joins TRBV7-8 to TRBJ1-5, with D perhaps matching TRBD1 (6 bases). The CDR3 is 14 amino acids. The germline V and J ends were trimmed by 3 bases and 6 bases, with 12 bases remaining between them. Per germline, CDR1 SGHVS and CDR2 FQNEAQ.

This sequence joins TRBV3-1 (or the pseudogene TRBV3-2) and TRBJ2-7, with 7 bases aligning to TRBD2. Germline V CDR1 and CDR2: LGHDT, YNNKEL (reference sequence). The CDR3 sequence is 14 residues long. V dropped 4 bases and J dropped 0; count of bases not matched to a gene: 3. The CDR3, as DNA: TGTGCCAGCAGCCCTAGCGGCAGCTCCTACGAGCAGTACTTC. It specifies CASSPSGSSYEQYF.

V usage is TRBV5-1 and J usage is TRBJ2-5; the D gene is possibly TRBD1 (6 bases). The V gene's germline CDR1 is SGHRS and CDR2 YFSETQ. This CDR3 contains 14 residues. V gave up 5 bases and J gave up 5 bases, with 16 bases separating them. Here the CDR3 DNA reads TGCGCCAGCAGTTCGGACAGCCCGCCGGAGACCCAGTACTTC. This gives the protein CASSSDSPPETQYF. Full variable domain (remainder filled in from reference TRBV5-1 and TRBJ2-5): KAGVTQTPRYLIKTRGQQVTLSCSPISGHRSVSWYQQTPGQGLQFLFEYFSETQRNKGNFPGRFSGRQFSNSRSEMNVSTLELGDSALYLCASSSDSPPETQYFGPGTRLLVL.

As for this clone: The junction departs from the called germline gene at one end, perhaps through a read error. V and J are TRBV7-8 and TRBJ2-7; D gene ambiguous. CDR1 is SGHVS, CDR2 FQNEAQ, per germline. The CDR3 contains 15 residues. The CDR3 coding sequence is TGTGCCAGCAGCTTAGGAGGTGGACCATCACCTAGATTAAATTTC. Translated: CASSLGGGPSPRLNF. Drawing the rest from reference TRBV7-8 and TRBJ2-7, the complete variable domain is GAGVSQSPRYKVAKRGQDVALRCDPISGHVSLFWYQQALGQGPEFLTYFQNEAQLDKSGLPSDRFFAERPEGSVSTLKIQRTQQEDSAVYLCASSLGGGPSPRLNFGPGTRLTVT.

The V gene is TRBV27, the J gene TRBJ2-7, with D possibly matching TRBD1 (5 bases). V was trimmed by 5 bases and J by 4 bases, leaving 21 bases between them. Germline CDR1 reads MNHEY; CDR2 reads SMNVEV (reference sequence). The length of the CDR3 is 16 residues. CDR3 amino acids: CASSTLEWYRGYEQYF. As DNA, the CDR3 is TGTGCCAGCAGTACCCTCGAATGGTATAGGGGATACGAGCAGTACTTC.

This clone occurred once. The V call is TRBV2, the J call TRBJ2-3; a weak D match, TRBD1 (5 bases). The germline V gene has CDR1 SNHLY and CDR2 FYNNEI. The CDR3 contains 15 residues. V lost 2 bases, J lost 1 base, and 10 bases lay in between. This CDR3 is CASSETGGRTDTQYF. Written as DNA, the CDR3 is TGTGCCAGCAGTGAAACAGGCGGACGCACAGATACGCAGTATTTT.

The chain recombines TRBV28 with TRBJ2-7; tentatively, D is TRBD1 (5 bases). CDR3 length: 12 amino acids. V shed 5 bases and J shed 5 bases, with 10 bases lying between them. The germline V gene encodes CDR1 MDHEN and CDR2 SYDVKM. The CDR3 region is CASSTRVHEQYF. The CDR3, as DNA: TGTGCCAGCAGTACCAGGGTCCACGAGCAGTACTTC.

CDR3 DNA sequence: TGTGCCAGCTCACCACCTGGACAGCCTAATGAAAAACTGTTTTTT. This translates into CASSPPGQPNEKLFF. V usage is TRBV18 and J usage is TRBJ1-4; D perhaps matches TRBD1 (6 bases). The V gene lost 0 bases and the J gene lost 3 bases, with 8 bases spanning the gap. Germline lookup yields CDR1 KGHSH and CDR2 LQKENI. There are 15 residues in the CDR3.

The genes are TRBV3-1 (or the pseudogene TRBV3-2) and TRBJ2-2; 8 nucleotides align to TRBD2. The CDR3 has 16 amino acids. V shed 1 base, J shed 7 bases, and the junction held 8 bases outside the gene matches. The germline V gene encodes CDR1 LGHDT and CDR2 YNNKEL (reference sequence). In nucleotides, the CDR3 is TGTGCCAGCAGCCAAGTGAGCAGCGGGAGACTCGGGGAGCTGTTTTTT. Amino acids: CASSQVSSGRLGELFF.

The chain recombines TRBV28 with TRBJ1-1; D unresolved. The CDR3 consists of 16 residues. CDR1 and CDR2 (germline): MDHEN, SYDVKM. The V end lost 3 bases, the J end lost 1 base, and 15 bases lay between the germline ends. In DNA form, the CDR3 reads TGTGCCAGCAGTTTTCAGGCGGGGTCAGGGAACACTGAAGCTTTCTTT. Encoded protein: CASSFQAGSGNTEAFF. Supplemented by reference TRBV28 and TRBJ1-1, the full variable domain reads DVKVTQSSRYLVKRTGEKVFLECVQDMDHENMFWYRQDPGLGLRLIYFSYDVKMKEKGDIPEGYSVSREKKERFSLILESASTNQTSMYLCASSFQAGSGNTEAFFGQGTRLTVV.

This chain joins TRBV7-3 and TRBJ2-2; 7 nucleotides agree with TRBD1. The V and J ends lost 5 bases and 2 bases, in that order; junction bases with no gene match: 5. Germline V gives CDR1 SGHTA, CDR2 FQGTGA. This CDR3 region has 15 residues. As DNA, the CDR3 is TGTGCCAGCAGCCGTGACAGGGTTAACACCGGGGAGCTGTTTTTT. Translating gives CASSRDRVNTGELFF.

The table lists this clone with a few counts. This chain links TRBV4-2 with TRBJ1-5, with D tentatively TRBD1 (6 bases). V lost 3 bases, J lost 5 bases, and 14 bases lay in between. Germline assignment: CDR1 LGHNA and CDR2 YNFKEQ. The CDR3 covers 15 residues. The CDR3 DNA follows: TGTGCCAGCAGCCATCACCGGGACAATTATCAGCCCCAGCATTTT. Translation gives CASSHHRDNYQPQHF.

The chain couples TRBV10-3 to TRBJ2-3; 11 bases are shared with TRBD1. The CDR3 is 15 residues long. Germline V gene data show CDR1 as ENHRY and CDR2 as SYGVKD. Germline trimming cut 3 bases from V and 4 bases from J; bases unmatched to any gene: 3. For the CDR3, the DNA is TGTGCCATCAGTGAAAGGGACAGGGGGTCAGATACGCAGTATTTT. This translates into CAISERDRGSDTQYF.

The V gene is TRBV4-3, the J gene TRBJ2-7; D gene uncertain. The V gene lost 0 bases and the J gene lost 0 bases, with 12 bases spanning the gap. Per germline, CDR1 LGHNA and CDR2 YSLEER. The CDR3 extends over 16 amino acids. The CDR3 DNA reads TGCGCCAGCAGCCAAGATCACCAAGGTAGCTCCTACGAGCAGTACTTC. Protein sequence: CASSQDHQGSSYEQYF.

V gene TRBV5-8 combines with J gene TRBJ2-7; no definite D call. V was pared by 5 bases and J by 3 bases, with 9 bases between. The CDR3 contains 12 residues. In germline, CDR1 is SGHTS, CDR2 YDEGEE. CDR3 amino acids: CASSINRYEQYF. The CDR3, as DNA: TGTGCCAGCAGTATCAACCGCTACGAGCAGTACTTC. Based on the CDR3 plus reference TRBV5-8 and TRBJ2-7, the full variable domain is EAGVTQSPTHLIKTRGQQATLRCSPISGHTSVYWYQQALGLGLQFLLWYDEGEERNRGNFPPRFSGRQFPNYSSELNVNALELEDSALYLCASSINRYEQYFGPGTRLTVT.

The V gene is TRBV20-1, the J gene TRBJ2-1; D is perhaps TRBD1 (5 bases). Germline V gives CDR1 DFQATT, CDR2 SNEGSKA (reference sequence). Trimming took off 7 bases at V and 9 bases at J, with 10 bases between the two ends. CDR3 length: 10 amino acids. CDR3 amino acids: CSGQGSEQFF. CDR3 sequence (DNA): TGCAGTGGTCAGGGTAGTGAGCAGTTCTTC.

The J gene is TRBJ2-3, the V gene TRBV11-3, with 8 bases matching TRBD2. This CDR3 contains 14 residues. After removal of 6 bases from V and 4 bases from J, the junction contained 6 bases not matched to a gene. Germline CDR1 and CDR2: SGHNT and YENEEA. The CDR3 region is CASSSGGGSDTQYF. The DNA of the CDR3 is TGTGCCAGCAGTTCCGGGGGGGGATCAGATACGCAGTATTTT. The variable domain in full, with the rest retrieved from reference TRBV11-3 and TRBJ2-3, is EAGVVQSPRYKIIEKKQPVAFWCNPISGHNTLYWYLQNLGQGPELLIRYENEEAVDDSQLPKDRFSAERLKGVDSTLKIQPAELGDSAVYLCASSSGGGSDTQYFGPGTRLTVL.

This rearrangement joins TRBV11-2 to TRBJ2-5, with 12 bases that match TRBD2. V trimming: 2 bases; J trimming: 5 bases; junction bases outside the gene matches: 6. This CDR3 has 16 residues. The germline gives CDR1 SGHAT, CDR2 FQNNGV. The CDR3 DNA sequence: TGTGCCAGCAGCTTACTAGCGGGGGGGCCGGGGGAGACCCAGTACTTC. Translating it yields CASSLLAGGPGETQYF.

The CDR3 spells CASSQRSFQETQYF. The DNA of the CDR3 is TGTGCCAGCAGCCAAAGGTCTTTCCAAGAGACCCAGTACTTC. The gene calls are TRBV3-1 (or the pseudogene TRBV3-2) and TRBJ2-5; unclear D gene. The V end was cut by 2 bases, the J end by 1 base, with 8 bases between. The CDR3 spans 14 residues. CDR1 and CDR2 (germline): LGHDT, YNNKEL (reference sequence).

The chain combines TRBV28 with TRBJ1-2; TRBD1 aligns across 7 bases. Unmatched junction bases numbered 8, after V lost 6 bases and J lost 7 bases. The CDR3 is made up of 13 amino acids. Germline loops: CDR1 MDHEN, CDR2 SYDVKM. This CDR3 is CASSPWAGGGYTF. The CDR3 bases are TGTGCCAGCAGCCCTTGGGCAGGGGGTGGCTACACCTTC.

The CDR3 bases are TGTGCCAGCAGTGATGACAGTAACACCGGGGAGCTGTTTTTT. It specifies CASSDDSNTGELFF. This chain connects TRBV6-4 to TRBJ2-2, with TRBD1 as a possible D gene (5 bases). With 3 bases removed from V and 2 bases from J, the gap between germline ends came to 7 bases. Germline CDR1 reads MRHNA; CDR2 reads SNTAGT. The CDR3 totals 14 residues.

The chain links TRBV19 to TRBJ2-3, with TRBD1 identical over 8 bases. The V segment lost 3 bases and the J segment 0 bases; nucleotides outside the gene matches: 5. Germline V gene data show CDR1 as LNHDA and CDR2 as SQIVND (reference sequence). This CDR3 has 16 amino acids. Here the CDR3 DNA reads TGTGCCAGTAGTATGGAGACAGGGGTTAGCACAGATACGCAGTATTTT. Its protein is CASSMETGVSTDTQYF.

V gene TRBV7-9 combines with J gene TRBJ2-7; 8 nucleotides match TRBD1. The germline gives CDR1 SEHNR, CDR2 FQNEAQ (reference sequence). This CDR3 is 14 amino acids long. V lost 3 bases, J lost 4 bases, and 5 bases stayed unmatched. This chain's CDR3 is CASSLAGQEYEQYF. The CDR3 DNA follows: TGTGCCAGCAGCTTGGCGGGACAGGAGTACGAGCAGTACTTC.

V and J are TRBV15 and TRBJ1-3; D uncertain. The germline V gene has CDR1 LNHNV and CDR2 YYDKDF (reference sequence). The CDR3 length is 12 residues. V was cut by 0 bases and J by 13 bases, with 10 bases left in between. For the CDR3, the DNA is TGTGCCACCAGCAGAGATTGGAGTCGGATATATTTT. Its translation is CATSRDWSRIYF.

The chain uses TRBV3-1 (or the pseudogene TRBV3-2) and TRBJ1-6, with 12 bases that match TRBD1. The germline gives CDR1 LGHDT, CDR2 YNNKEL (reference sequence). The CDR3 extends over 17 amino acids. Unmatched junction bases numbered 13, after V lost 3 bases and J lost 13 bases. CDR3 sequence: CASSHRSGTGGVIPLHF. Here the CDR3 DNA reads TGTGCCAGCAGCCATCGTTCCGGGACAGGGGGCGTTATCCCCCTCCACTTT.

Only a few counts were recorded for this clone. The V and J genes are TRBV30 and TRBJ1-1; tentative D call: TRBD1 (6 bases). Germline values: CDR1 GTSNPN, CDR2 SVGIG (reference sequence). The CDR3 length is 16 residues. The V end was cut by 0 bases, the J end by 2 bases, with 16 bases between. The CDR3 sequence: CAWSVKGGMYNTEAFF. CDR3 nucleotide sequence: TGTGCCTGGAGTGTAAAGGGGGGGATGTACAACACTGAAGCTTTCTTT.